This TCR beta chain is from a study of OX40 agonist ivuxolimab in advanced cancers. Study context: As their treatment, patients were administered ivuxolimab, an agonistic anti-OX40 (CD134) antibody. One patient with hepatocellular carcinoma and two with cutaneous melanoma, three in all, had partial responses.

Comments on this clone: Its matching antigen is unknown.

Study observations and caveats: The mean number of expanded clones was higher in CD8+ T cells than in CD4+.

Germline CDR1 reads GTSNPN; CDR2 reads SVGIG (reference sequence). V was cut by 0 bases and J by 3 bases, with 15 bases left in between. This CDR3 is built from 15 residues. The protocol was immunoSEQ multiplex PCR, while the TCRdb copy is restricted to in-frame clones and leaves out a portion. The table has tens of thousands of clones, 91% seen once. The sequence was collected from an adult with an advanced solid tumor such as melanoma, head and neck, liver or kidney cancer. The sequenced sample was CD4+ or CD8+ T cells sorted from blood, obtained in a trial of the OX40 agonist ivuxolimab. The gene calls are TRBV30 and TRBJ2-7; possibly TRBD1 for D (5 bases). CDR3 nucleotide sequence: TGTGCCTGGAGTGTAGAGGCAGGGTCGGGCTACGAGCAGTACTTC. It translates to CAWSVEAGSGYEQYF.